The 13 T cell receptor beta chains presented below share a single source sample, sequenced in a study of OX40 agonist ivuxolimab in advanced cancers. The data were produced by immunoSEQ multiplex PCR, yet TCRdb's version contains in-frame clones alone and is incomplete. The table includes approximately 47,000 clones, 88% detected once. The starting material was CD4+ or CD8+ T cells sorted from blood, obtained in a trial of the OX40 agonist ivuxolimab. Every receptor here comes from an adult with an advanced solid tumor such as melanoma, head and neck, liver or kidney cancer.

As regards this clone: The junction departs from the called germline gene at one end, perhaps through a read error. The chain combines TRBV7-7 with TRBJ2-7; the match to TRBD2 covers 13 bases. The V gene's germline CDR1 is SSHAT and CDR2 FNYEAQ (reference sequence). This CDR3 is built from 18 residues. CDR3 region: CASSPSTSGRAEGNEQYF. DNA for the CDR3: TGTGCTAGCAGCCCCTCAACTAGCGGGAGGGCCGAGGGGAACGAGCAGTACTTC.

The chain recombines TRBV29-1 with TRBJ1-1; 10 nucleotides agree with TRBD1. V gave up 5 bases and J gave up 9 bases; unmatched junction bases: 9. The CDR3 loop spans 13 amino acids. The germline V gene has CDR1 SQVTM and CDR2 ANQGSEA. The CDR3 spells CSVNDRGLYQAFF. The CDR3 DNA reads TGCAGCGTTAACGACAGGGGGCTCTACCAAGCTTTCTTT.

The CDR3 loop reads CASSLDRVGEQYF. The CDR3 DNA sequence: TGCGCCAGCAGCTTGGATAGGGTTGGCGAGCAGTACTTC. V is TRBV5-1 and J is TRBJ2-7; D is undetermined. CDR1 and CDR2 (germline): SGHRS, YFSETQ. The V end lost 0 bases, the J end lost 6 bases, and 10 bases lay between the germline ends. There are 13 residues in the CDR3. The whole variable domain, remainder taken from reference TRBV5-1 and TRBJ2-7, is KAGVTQTPRYLIKTRGQQVTLSCSPISGHRSVSWYQQTPGQGLQFLFEYFSETQRNKGNFPGRFSGRQFSNSRSEMNVSTLELGDSALYLCASSLDRVGEQYFGPGTRLTVT.

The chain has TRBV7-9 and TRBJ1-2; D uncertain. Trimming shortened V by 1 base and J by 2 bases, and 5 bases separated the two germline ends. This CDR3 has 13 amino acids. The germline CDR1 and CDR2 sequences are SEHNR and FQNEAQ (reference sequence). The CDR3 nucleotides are TGTGCCAGCAGCTTAGGGCAGAACTATGGCTACACCTTC. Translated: CASSLGQNYGYTF. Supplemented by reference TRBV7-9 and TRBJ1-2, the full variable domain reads DTGVSQNPRHKITKRGQNVTFRCDPISEHNRLYWYRQTLGQGPEFLTYFQNEAQLEKSRLLSDRFSAERPKGSFSTLEIQRTEQGDSAMYLCASSLGQNYGYTFGSGTRLTVV.

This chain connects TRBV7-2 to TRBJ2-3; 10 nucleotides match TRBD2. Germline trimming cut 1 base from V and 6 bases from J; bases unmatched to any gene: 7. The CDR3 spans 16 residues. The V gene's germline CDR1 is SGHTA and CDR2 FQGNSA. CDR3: CASSLVGGSGRDTQYF. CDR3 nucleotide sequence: TGTGCCAGCAGCTTAGTAGGGGGTAGCGGGAGGGATACGCAGTATTTT.

The CDR3 here is CASSSDRQGAGYTF. The CDR3 bases are TGTGCCAGTAGTTCGGATAGACAGGGGGCTGGCTACACCTTC. The chain uses TRBV19 and TRBJ1-2; 10 positions agree with TRBD1. This CDR3 is built from 14 residues. Germline V gene data show CDR1 as LNHDA and CDR2 as SQIVND (reference sequence). Trimming at V came to 5 bases and at J to 7 bases, leaving 7 bases not matched to a gene.

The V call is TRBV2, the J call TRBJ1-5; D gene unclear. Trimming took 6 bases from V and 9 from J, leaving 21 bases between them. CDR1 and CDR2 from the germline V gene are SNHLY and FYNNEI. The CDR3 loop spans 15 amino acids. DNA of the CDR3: TGTGCCAGCAGGATGTCAAGAGACGGCGGACGGCCCCAGCATTTT. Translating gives CASRMSRDGGRPQHF.

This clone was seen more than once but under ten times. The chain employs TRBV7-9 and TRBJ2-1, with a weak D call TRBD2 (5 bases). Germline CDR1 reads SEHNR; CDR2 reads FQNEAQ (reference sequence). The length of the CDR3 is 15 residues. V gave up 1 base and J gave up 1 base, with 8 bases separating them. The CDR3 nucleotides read TGTGCCAGCAGCTTAGTGTCGGGATCCTACAATGAGCAGTTCTTC. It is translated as CASSLVSGSYNEQFF.

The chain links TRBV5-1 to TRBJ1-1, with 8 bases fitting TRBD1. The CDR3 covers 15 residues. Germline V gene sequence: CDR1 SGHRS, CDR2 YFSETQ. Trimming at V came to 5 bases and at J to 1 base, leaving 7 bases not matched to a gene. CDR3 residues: CASRYGQGENTEAFF. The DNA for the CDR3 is TGCGCCAGCAGATATGGACAGGGCGAGAACACTGAAGCTTTCTTT.

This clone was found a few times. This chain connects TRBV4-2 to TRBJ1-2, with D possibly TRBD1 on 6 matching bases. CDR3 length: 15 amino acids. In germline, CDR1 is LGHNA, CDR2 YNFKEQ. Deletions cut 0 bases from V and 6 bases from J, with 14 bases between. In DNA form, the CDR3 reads TGTGCCAGCAGCCAAGAACAGGGTAATTGGCATGGCTACACCTTC. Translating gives CASSQEQGNWHGYTF.

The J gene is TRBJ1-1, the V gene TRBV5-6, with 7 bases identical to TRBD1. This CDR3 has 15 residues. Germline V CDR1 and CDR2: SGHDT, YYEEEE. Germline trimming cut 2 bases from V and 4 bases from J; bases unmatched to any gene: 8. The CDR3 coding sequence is TGTGCCAGCAGCTTAGGCCGGGACAGTTTCACTGAAGCTTTCTTT. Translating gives CASSLGRDSFTEAFF.

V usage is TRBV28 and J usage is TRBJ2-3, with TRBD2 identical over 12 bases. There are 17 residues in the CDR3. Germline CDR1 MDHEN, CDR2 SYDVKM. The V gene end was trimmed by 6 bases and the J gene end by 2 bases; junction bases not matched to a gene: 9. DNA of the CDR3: TGTGCCAGCAGAAAGACTAGCGGGAGCGGTAACACAGATACGCAGTATTTT. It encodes CASRKTSGSGNTDTQYF.

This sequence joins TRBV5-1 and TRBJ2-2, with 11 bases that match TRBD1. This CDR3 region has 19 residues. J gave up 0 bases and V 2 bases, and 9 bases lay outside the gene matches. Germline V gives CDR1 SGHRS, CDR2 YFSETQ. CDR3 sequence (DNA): TGCGCCAGCAGCTTCAGGGGACAGGGGGTTTCCGCGAACACCGGGGAGCTGTTTTTT. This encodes CASSFRGQGVSANTGELFF.